This entry describes one TCR beta chain. This sample is part of a study of blood T cell repertoires in COVID-19. Per germline, CDR1 MRHNA and CDR2 SNTAGT. V lost 0 bases and J lost 0, with 21 bases in between. The CDR3 is 20 residues long. Original analysis: Estimation of nucleated cell counts was performed using reference gene primer amplification. Some clones are missing from TCRdb's copy, which holds only in-frame ones; the method was immunoSEQ multiplex PCR. For V, J and clone size, that table is used; D and trimming come from the DNA. Of hundreds of thousands of clones listed, roughly nine tenths are singletons.

This rearrangement joins TRBV6-4 to TRBJ1-5, with D possibly being TRBD1 (6 bases). The source material was peripheral blood. This clonotype was sampled from a middle-aged man with acute or convalescent COVID-19. The CDR3 nucleotides are TGTGCCAGCAGTGACTCCTGGACAGAGTTTCCCCACCATAGCAATCAGCCCCAGCATTTT. Encoded protein: CASSDSWTEFPHHSNQPQHF.